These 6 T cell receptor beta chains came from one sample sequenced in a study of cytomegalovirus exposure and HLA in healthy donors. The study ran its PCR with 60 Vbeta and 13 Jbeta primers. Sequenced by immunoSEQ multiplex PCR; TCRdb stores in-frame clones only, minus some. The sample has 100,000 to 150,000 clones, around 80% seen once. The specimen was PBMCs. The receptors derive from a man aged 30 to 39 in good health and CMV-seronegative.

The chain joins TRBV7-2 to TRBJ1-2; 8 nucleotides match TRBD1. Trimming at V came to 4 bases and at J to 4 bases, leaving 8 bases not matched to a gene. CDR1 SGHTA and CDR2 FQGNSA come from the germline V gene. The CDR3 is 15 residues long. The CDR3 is CASSSTGGIGYGYTF. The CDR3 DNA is TGTGCCAGCAGCTCAACAGGGGGTATAGGCTATGGCTACACCTTC.

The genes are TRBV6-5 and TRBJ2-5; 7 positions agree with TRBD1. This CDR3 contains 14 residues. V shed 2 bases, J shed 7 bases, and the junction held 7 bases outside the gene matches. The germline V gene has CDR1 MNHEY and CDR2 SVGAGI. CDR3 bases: TGTGCCAGCAGTTACAGGACAGGTCAGGGGACCCAGTACTTC. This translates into CASSYRTGQGTQYF.

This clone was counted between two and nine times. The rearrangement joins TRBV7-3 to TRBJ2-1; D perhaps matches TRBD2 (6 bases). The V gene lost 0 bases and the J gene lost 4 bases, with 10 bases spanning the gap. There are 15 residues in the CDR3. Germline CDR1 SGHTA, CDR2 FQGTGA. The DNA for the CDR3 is TGTGCCAGCAGCTTAACGGGGCGGGAATACAATGAGCAGTTCTTC. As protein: CASSLTGREYNEQFF.

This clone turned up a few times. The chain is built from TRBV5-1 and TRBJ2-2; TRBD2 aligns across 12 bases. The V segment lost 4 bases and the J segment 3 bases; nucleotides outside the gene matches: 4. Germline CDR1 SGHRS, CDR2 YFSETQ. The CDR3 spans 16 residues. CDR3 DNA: TGCGCCAGCAGCATCAGGACTAGCGGGGACACCGGGGAGCTGTTTTTT. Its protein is CASSIRTSGDTGELFF.

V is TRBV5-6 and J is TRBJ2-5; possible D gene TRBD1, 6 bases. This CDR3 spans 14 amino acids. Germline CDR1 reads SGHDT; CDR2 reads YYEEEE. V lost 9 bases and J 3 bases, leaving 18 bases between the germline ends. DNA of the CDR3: TGTGCCACCGTCTCCTGGGGGCGTAAAGAGACCCAGTACTTC. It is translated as CATVSWGRKETQYF.

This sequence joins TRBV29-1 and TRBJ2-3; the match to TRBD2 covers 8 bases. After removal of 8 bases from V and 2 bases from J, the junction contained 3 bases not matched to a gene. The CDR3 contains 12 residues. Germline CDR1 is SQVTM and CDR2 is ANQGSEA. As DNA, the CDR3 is TGCAGCTTGACTAGCGACACAGATACGCAGTATTTT. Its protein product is CSLTSDTDTQYF.